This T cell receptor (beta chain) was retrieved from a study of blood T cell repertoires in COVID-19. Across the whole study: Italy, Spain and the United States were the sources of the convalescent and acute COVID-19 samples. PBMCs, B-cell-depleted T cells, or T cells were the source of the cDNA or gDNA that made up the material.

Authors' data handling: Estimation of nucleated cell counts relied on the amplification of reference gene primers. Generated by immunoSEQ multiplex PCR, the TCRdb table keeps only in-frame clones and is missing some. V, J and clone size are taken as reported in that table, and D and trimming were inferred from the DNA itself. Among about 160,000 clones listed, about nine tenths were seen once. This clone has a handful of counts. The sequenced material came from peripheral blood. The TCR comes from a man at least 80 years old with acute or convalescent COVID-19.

CDR3 sequence (DNA): TGTGCCAGCAGCCCTAGCGGCAGCTCCTACAATGAGCAGTTCTTC. This encodes CASSPSGSSYNEQFF. The chain joins TRBV7-3 to TRBJ2-1; TRBD2 matches 7 bases. Germline-derived CDR1 and CDR2 are SGHTA and FQGTGA. After removal of 5 bases from V and 0 bases from J, the junction contained 4 bases not matched to a gene. The CDR3 totals 15 residues. Supplemented by reference TRBV7-3 and TRBJ2-1, the full variable domain reads GAGVSQTPSNKVTEKGKYVELRCDPISGHTALYWYRQSLGQGPEFLIYFQGTGAADDSGLPNDRFFAVRPEGSVSTLKIQRTERGDSAVYLCASSPSGSSYNEQFFGPGTRLTVL.